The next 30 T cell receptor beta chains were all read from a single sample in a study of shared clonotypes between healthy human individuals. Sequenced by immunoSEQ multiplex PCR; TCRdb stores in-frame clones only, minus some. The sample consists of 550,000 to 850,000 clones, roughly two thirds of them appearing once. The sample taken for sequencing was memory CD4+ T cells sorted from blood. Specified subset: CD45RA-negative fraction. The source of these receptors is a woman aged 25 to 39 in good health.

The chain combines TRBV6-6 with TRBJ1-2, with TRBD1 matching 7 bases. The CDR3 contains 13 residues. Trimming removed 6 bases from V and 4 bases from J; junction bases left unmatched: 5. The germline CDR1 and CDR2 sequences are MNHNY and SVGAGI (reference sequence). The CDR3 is CASRGQIIYGYTF. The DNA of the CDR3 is TGTGCCAGCAGGGGACAGATCATCTATGGCTACACCTTC.

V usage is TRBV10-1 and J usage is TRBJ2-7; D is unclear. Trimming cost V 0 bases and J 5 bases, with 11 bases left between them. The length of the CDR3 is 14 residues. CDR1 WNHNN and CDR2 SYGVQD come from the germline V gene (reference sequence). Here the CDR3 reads CASSESTARNEQYF. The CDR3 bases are TGCGCCAGCAGTGAGTCGACCGCACGGAACGAGCAGTACTTC.

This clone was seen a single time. CDR3 sequence reads: CASSPAPSSGNTIYF. The CDR3, as DNA: TGTGCCAGCTCACCGGCGCCGAGCTCTGGAAACACCATATATTTT. This chain joins TRBV18 and TRBJ1-3, with D hard to call. The CDR3 is 15 amino acids. V dropped 3 bases and J dropped 0 bases, with 9 bases sitting between them. The germline V gene encodes CDR1 KGHSH and CDR2 LQKENI.

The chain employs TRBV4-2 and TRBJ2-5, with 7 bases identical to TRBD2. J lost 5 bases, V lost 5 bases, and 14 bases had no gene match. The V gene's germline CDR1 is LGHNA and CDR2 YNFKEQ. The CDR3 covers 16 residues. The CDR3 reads CASSLVSWEGAETQYF. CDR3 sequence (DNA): TGTGCCAGCAGCTTGGTTTCGTGGGAGGGTGCGGAGACCCAGTACTTC.

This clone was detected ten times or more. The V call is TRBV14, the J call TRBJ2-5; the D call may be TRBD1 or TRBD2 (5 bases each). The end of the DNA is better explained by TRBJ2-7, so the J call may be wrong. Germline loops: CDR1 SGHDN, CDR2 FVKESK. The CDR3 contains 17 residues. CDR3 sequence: CASSQGRDSGFAYEQYF. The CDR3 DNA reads TGTGCCAGCAGCCAGGGGCGAGATTCGGGGTTTGCCTACGAGCAGTACTTC.

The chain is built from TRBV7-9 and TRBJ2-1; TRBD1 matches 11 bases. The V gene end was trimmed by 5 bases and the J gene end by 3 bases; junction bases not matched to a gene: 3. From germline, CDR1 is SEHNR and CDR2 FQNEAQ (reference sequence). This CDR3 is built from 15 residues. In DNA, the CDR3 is TGTGCCAGCAGCCAAGGGACAGGGGGCTACAATGAGCAGTTCTTC. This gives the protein CASSQGTGGYNEQFF.

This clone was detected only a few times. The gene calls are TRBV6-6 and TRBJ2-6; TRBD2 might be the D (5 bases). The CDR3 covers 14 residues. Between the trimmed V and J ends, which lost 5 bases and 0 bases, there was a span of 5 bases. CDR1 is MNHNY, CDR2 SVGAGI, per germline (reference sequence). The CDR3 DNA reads TGTGCCAGCAGTGCGGGCTCTGGGGCCAACGTCCTGACTTTC. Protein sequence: CASSAGSGANVLTF.

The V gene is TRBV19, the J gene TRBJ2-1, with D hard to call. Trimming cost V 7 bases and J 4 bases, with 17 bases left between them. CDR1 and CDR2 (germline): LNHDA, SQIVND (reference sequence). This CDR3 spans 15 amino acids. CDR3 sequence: CASTPLGASYNEQFF. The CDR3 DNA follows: TGTGCCAGTACCCCGCTGGGCGCCTCTTACAATGAGCAGTTCTTC.

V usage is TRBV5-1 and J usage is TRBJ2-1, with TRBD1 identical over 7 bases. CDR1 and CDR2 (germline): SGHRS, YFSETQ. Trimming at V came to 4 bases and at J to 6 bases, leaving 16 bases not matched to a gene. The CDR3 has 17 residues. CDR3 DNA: TGCGCCAGCAGCCGTGACAGGGACCAGAGGTGGAGCAATGAGCAGTTCTTC. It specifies CASSRDRDQRWSNEQFF.

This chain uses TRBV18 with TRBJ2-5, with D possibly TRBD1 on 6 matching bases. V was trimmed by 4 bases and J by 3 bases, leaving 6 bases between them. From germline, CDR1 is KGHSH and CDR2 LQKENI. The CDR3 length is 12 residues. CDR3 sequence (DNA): TGTGCCAGCTCACGACAGGAAGAGACCCAGTACTTC. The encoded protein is CASSRQEETQYF.

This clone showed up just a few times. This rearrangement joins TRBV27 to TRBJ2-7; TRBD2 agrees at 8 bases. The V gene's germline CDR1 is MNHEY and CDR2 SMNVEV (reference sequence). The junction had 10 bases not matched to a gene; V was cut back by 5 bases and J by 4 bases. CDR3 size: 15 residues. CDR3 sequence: CASSDPRGGDYEQYF. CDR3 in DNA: TGTGCCAGCAGTGATCCCCGGGGGGGGGATTACGAGCAGTACTTC.

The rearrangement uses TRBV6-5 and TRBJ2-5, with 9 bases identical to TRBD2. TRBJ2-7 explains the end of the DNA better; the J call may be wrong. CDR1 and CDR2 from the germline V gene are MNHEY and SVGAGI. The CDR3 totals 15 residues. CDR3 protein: CASSYRSGSSYEQYF. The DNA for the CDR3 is TGTGCCAGCAGTTACCGTAGCGGGAGCTCCTACGAGCAGTACTTC.

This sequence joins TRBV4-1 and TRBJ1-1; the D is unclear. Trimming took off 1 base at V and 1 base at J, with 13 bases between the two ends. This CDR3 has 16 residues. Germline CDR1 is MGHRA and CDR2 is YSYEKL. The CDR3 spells CASSQAEIGQNTEAFF. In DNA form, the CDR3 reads TGCGCCAGCAGCCAAGCAGAGATCGGTCAGAACACTGAAGCTTTCTTT.

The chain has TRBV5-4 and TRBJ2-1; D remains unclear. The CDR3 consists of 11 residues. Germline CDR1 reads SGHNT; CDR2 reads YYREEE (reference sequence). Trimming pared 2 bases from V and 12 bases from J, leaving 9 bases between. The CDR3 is CASSFGRSQFF. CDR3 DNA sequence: TGTGCCAGCAGCTTCGGTCGGTCGCAGTTCTTC.

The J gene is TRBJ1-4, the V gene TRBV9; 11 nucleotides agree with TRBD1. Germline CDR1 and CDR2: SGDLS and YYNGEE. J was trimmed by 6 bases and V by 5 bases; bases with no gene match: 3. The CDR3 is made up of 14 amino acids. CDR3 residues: CASSPGQGDEKLFF. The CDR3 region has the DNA TGTGCCAGCAGTCCGGGACAGGGGGATGAAAAACTGTTTTTT.

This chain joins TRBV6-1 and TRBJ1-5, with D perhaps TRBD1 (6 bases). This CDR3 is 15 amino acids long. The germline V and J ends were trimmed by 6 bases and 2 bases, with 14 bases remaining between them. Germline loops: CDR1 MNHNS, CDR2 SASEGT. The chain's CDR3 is CASRPLAGGNQPQHF. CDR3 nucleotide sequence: TGTGCCAGCAGACCGCTGGCAGGGGGCAATCAGCCCCAGCATTTT.

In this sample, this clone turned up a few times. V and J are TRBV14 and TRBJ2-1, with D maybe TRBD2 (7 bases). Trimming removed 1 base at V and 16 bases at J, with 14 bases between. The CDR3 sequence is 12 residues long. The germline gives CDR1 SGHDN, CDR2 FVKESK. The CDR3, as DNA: TGTGCCAGCAGCCAAGTCGGGGGGCCCCATTTCTTC. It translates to CASSQVGGPHFF.

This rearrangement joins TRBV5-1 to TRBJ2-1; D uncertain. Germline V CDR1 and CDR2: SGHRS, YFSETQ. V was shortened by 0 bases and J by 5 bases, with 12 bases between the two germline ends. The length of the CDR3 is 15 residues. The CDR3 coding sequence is TGCGCCAGCAGCTTGGCCGGGCAGTCCAACAATGAGCAGTTCTTC. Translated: CASSLAGQSNNEQFF. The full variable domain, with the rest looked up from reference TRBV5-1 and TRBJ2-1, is KAGVTQTPRYLIKTRGQQVTLSCSPISGHRSVSWYQQTPGQGLQFLFEYFSETQRNKGNFPGRFSGRQFSNSRSEMNVSTLELGDSALYLCASSLAGQSNNEQFFGPGTRLTVL.

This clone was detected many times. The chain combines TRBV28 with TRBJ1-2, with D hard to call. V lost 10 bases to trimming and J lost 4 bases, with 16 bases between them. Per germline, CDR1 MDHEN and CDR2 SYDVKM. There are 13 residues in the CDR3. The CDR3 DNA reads TGTGCCACTAGACTTGACACCGGCTATGGCTACACCTTC. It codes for CATRLDTGYGYTF.

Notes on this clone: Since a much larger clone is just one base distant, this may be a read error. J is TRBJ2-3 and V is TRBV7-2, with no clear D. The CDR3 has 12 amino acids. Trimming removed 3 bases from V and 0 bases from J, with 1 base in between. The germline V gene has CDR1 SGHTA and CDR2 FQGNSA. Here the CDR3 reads CASSFSTDTQYF. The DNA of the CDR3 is TGTGCCAGCAGCTTTAGCACAGATACGCAGTATTTT.

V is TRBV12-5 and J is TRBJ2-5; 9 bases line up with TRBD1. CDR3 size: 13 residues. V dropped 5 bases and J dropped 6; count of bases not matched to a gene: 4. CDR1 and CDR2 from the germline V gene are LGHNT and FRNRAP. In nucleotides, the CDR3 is TGTGCTAGTGGTACAGGACAGGGGCAGACCCAGTACTTC. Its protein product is CASGTGQGQTQYF.

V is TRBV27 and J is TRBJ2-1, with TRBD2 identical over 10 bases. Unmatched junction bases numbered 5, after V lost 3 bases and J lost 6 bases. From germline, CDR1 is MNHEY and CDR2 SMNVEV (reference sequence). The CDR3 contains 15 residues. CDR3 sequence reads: CASSFGASGSNEQFF. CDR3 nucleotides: TGTGCCAGCAGTTTTGGGGCTAGCGGGAGCAATGAGCAGTTCTTC.

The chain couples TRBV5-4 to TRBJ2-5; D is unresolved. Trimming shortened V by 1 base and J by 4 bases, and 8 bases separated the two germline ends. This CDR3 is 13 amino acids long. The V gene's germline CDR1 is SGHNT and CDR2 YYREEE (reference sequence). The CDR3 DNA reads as TGTGCCAGCAGCTTGTCGCCAACAGAGACCCAGTACTTC. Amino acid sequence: CASSLSPTETQYF.

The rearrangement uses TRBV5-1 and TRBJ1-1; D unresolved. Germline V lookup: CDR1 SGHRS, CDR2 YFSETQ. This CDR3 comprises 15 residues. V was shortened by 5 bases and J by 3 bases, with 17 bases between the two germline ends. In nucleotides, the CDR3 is TGCGCCAGCAGATCGGACTACCGGGCGGACACTGAAGCTTTCTTT. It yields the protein CASRSDYRADTEAFF.

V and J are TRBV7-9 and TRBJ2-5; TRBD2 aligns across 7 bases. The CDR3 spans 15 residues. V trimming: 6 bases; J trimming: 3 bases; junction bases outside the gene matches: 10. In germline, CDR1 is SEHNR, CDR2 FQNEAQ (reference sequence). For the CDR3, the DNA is TGTGCCAGCAGACCCGTGGAGCGGGACGAAGAGACCCAGTACTTC. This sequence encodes CASRPVERDEETQYF.

CDR3 loop: CASPGREGPSYEQYF. In DNA, the CDR3 is TGTGCCAGCCCCGGGCGGGAGGGCCCCTCCTACGAGCAGTACTTC. The chain recombines TRBV21-1 with TRBJ2-7; the table's TRBD2 call for D was not verified on the DNA. TRBV21-1 is an annotated pseudogene. This CDR3 contains 15 residues.

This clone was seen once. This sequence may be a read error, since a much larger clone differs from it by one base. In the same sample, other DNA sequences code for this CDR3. CDR3 nucleotide sequence: TGTGCCAGCAGCACCCGAATAAGCGGGATTACGGAGACCCAGTACTTC. Residues: CASSTRISGITETQYF. J is TRBJ2-5 and V is TRBV14, with 7 positions matching TRBD2. The J segment lost 5 bases and the V segment lost 5 bases, leaving 14 bases of the junction unmatched. This CDR3 contains 16 residues. Germline lookup yields CDR1 SGHDN and CDR2 FVKESK.

The DNA for the CDR3 is TGCGCCAGCAGCGAGGGGACTCAGGGGCTAGGATACTATGGCTACACCTTC. Its translation is CASSEGTQGLGYYGYTF. The rearrangement links TRBV5-1 to TRBJ1-2; D is perhaps TRBD1 (6 bases). The CDR3 has 17 residues. CDR1 is SGHRS, CDR2 YFSETQ, per germline. V gave up 4 bases and J gave up 3 bases, with 22 bases separating them.

The CDR3 nucleotides read TGTGCCAGCATCATCGCCCGGACAGGGCACAATGAGCAGTTCTTC. This translates into CASIIARTGHNEQFF. V is TRBV2 and J is TRBJ2-1, with 8 bases lining up with TRBD1. The CDR3 spans 15 residues. Germline V gives CDR1 SNHLY, CDR2 FYNNEI. Trimming cost V 7 bases and J 5 bases; bases outside gene matches: 10.

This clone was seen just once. The CDR3 reads CASSSFPRTSTDTQYF. The CDR3 DNA reads as TGTGCCAGCAGTTCCTTCCCGAGAACTAGCACAGATACGCAGTATTTT. The V and J genes are TRBV6-5 and TRBJ2-3; D remains unclear. The germline V gene encodes CDR1 MNHEY and CDR2 SVGAGI. V was shortened by 4 bases and J by 0 bases, with 14 bases between the two germline ends. The CDR3 totals 16 residues.